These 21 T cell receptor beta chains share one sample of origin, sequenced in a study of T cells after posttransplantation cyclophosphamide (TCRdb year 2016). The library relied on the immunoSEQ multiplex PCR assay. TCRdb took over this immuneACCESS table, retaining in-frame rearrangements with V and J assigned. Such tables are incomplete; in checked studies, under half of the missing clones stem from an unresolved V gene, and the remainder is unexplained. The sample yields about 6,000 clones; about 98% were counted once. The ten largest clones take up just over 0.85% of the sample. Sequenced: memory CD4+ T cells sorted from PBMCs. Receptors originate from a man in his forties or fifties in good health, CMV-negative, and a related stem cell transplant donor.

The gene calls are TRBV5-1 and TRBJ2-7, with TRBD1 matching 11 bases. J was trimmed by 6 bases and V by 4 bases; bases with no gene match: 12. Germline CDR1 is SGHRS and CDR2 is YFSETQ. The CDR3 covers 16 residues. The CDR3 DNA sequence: TGCGCCAGCAGCCTAGGACAGGGGGCGGTCTTGGGCGAGCAGTACTTC. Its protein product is CASSLGQGAVLGEQYF.

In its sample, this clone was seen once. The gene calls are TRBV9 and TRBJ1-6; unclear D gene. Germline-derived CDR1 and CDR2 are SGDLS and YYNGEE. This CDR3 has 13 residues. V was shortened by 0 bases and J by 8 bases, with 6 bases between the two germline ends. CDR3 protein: CASSVVSDSPLHF. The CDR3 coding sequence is TGTGCCAGCAGCGTAGTCTCTGATTCACCCCTCCACTTT.

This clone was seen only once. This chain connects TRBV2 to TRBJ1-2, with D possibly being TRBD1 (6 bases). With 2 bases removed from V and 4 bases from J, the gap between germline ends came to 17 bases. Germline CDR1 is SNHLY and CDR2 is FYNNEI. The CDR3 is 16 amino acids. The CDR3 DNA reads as TGTGCCAGCAGTGAATGGTATGGGGGCAGTCCCTATGGCTACACCTTC. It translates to CASSEWYGGSPYGYTF.

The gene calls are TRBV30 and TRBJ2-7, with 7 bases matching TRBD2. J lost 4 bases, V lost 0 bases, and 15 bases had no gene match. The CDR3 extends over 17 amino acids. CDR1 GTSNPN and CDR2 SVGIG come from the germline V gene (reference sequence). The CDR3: CAWSVPPRLARTYEQYF. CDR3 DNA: TGTGCCTGGAGTGTACCCCCCCGACTAGCCCGAACGTACGAGCAGTACTTC. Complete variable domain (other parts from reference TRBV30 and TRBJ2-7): SQTIHQWPATLVQPVGSPLSLECTVEGTSNPNLYWYRQAAGRGLQLLFYSVGIGQISSEVPQNLSASRPQDRQFILSSKKLLLSDSGFYLCAWSVPPRLARTYEQYFGPGTRLTVT.

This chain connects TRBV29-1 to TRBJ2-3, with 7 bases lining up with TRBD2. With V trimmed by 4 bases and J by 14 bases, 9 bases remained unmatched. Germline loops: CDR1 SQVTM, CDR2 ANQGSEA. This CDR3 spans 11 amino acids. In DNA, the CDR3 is TGCAGCGTTGGTGGGGAGGGCAGGTGGTATTTT. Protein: CSVGGEGRWYF.

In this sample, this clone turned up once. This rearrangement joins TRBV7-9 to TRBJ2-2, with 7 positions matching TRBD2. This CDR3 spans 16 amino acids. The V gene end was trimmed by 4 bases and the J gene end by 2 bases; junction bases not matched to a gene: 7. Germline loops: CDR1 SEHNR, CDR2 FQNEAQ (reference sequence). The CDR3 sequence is CASSSGAGVNTGELFF. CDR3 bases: TGTGCCAGCAGCTCTGGGGCGGGAGTCAACACCGGGGAGCTGTTTTTT.

The DNA of the CDR3 is TGTGCCAGCAGCCCCCCGGGCGGGATGATTGCTTTCTTT. It codes for CASSPPGGMIAFF. The J gene is TRBJ1-1, the V gene TRBV7-2, with no clear D. The V gene lost 5 bases and the J gene lost 11 bases, with 18 bases spanning the gap. Germline V lookup: CDR1 SGHTA, CDR2 FQGNSA. The CDR3 has 13 amino acids.

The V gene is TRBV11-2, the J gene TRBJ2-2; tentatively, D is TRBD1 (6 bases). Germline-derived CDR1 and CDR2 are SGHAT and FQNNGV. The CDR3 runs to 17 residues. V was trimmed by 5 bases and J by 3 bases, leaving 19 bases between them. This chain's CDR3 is CASSLQRQVLYTGELFF. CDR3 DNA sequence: TGTGCCAGCAGCCTACAGCGACAGGTTCTATACACCGGGGAGCTGTTTTTT.

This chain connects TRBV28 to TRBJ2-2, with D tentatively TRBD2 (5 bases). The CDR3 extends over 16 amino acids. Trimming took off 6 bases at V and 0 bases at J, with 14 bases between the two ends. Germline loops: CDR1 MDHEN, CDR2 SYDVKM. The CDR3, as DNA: TGTGCCAGCAGCCCCTGGTCGCGGGCGAACACCGGGGAGCTGTTTTTT. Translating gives CASSPWSRANTGELFF.

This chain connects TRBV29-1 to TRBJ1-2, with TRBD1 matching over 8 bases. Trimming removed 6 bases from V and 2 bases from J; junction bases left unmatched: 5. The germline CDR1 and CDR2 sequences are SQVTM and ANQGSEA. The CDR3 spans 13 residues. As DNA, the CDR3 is TGCAGCGTCCCCGGGACAGGCAACTATGGCTACACCTTC. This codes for CSVPGTGNYGYTF.

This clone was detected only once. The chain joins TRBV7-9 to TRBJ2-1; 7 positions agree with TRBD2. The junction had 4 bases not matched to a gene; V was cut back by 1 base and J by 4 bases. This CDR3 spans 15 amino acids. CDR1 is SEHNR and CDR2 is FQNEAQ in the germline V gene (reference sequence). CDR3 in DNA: TGTGCCAGCAGCTTAGGGACTAGTCCGTACAATGAGCAGTTCTTC. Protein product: CASSLGTSPYNEQFF.

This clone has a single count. Written as DNA, the CDR3 is TGTGCCAGCAGCGTTGGGACAGAACAAGAGACCCAGTACTTC. Its translation is CASSVGTEQETQYF. This rearrangement joins TRBV2 to TRBJ2-5, with 7 bases aligning to TRBD1. The V segment lost 6 bases and the J segment 2 bases; nucleotides outside the gene matches: 6. CDR1 is SNHLY and CDR2 is FYNNEI in the germline V gene. The length of the CDR3 is 14 residues.

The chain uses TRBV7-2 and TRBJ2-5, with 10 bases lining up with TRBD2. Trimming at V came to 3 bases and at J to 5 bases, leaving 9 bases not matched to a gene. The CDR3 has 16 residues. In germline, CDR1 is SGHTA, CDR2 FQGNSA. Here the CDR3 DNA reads TGTGCCAGCAGCTTGGGAGCGGGAGGGCCGGGGGAGACCCAGTACTTC. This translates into CASSLGAGGPGETQYF.

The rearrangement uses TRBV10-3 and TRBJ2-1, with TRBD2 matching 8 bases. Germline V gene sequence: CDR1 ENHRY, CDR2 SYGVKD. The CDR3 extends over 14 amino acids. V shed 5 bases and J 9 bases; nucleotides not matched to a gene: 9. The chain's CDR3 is CAISPGTRNSEQFF. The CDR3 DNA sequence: TGTGCCATCAGTCCCGGGACTAGGAATTCTGAGCAGTTCTTC.

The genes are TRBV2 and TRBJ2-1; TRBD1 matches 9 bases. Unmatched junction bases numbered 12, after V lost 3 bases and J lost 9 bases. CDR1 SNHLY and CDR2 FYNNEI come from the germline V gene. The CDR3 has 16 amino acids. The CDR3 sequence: CASSDGRVGTGTEQFF. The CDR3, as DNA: TGTGCCAGCAGTGATGGGCGGGTAGGGACAGGGACTGAGCAGTTCTTC. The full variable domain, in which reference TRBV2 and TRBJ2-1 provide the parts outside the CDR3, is EPEVTQTPSHQVTQMGQEVILRCVPISNHLYFYWYRQILGQKVEFLVSFYNNEISEKSEIFDDQFSVERPDGSNFTLKIRSTKLEDSAMYFCASSDGRVGTGTEQFFGPGTRLTVL.

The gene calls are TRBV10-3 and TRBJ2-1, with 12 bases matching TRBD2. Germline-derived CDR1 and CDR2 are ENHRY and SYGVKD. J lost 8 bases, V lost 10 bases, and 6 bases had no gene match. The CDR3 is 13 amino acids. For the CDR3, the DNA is TGTGCCACCTCCGGGACTAGCGGGCATGAGCAGTTCTTC. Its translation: CATSGTSGHEQFF.

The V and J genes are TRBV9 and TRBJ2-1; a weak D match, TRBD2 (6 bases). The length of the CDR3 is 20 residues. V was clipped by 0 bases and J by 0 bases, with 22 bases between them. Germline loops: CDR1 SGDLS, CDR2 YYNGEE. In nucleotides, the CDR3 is TGTGCCAGCAGCGTAGCATTAAAGGGACTTCAGTCGAGCTCCTACAATGAGCAGTTCTTC. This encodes CASSVALKGLQSSSYNEQFF.

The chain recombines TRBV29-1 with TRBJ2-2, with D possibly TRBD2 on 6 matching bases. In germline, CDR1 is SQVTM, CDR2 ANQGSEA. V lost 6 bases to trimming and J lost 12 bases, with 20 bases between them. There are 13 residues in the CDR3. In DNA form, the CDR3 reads TGCAGCGTCGCCGGGACTGCCGAAGGAAAGCTGTTTTTT. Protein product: CSVAGTAEGKLFF.

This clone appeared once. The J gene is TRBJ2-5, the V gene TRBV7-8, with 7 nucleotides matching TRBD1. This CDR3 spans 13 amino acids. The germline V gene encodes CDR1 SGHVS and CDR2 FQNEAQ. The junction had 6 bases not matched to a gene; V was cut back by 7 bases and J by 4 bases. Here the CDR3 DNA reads TGTGCCAGCAACCCGGGACAGCCAGAGACCCAGTACTTC. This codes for CASNPGQPETQYF.

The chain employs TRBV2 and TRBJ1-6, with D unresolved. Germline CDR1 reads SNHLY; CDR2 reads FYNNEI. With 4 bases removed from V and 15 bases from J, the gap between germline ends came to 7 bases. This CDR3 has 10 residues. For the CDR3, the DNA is TGTGCCAGCAGTGTACGGAGCCTCCACTTT. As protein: CASSVRSLHF.

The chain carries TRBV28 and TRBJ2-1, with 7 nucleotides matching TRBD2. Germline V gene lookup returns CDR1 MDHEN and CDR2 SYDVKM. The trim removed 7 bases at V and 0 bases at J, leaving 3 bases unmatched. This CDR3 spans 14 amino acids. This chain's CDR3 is CASIGGGSYNEQFF. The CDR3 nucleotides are TGTGCCAGCATTGGGGGGGGCTCCTACAATGAGCAGTTCTTC.